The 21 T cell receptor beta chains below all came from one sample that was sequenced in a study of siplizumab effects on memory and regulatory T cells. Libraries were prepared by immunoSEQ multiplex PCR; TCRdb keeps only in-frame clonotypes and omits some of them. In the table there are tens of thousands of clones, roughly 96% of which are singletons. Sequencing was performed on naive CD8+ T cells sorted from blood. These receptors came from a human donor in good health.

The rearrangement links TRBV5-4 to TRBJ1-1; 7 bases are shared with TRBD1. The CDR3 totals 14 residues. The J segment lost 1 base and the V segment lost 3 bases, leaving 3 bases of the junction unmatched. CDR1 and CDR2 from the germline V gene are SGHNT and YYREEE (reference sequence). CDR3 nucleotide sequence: TGTGCCAGCAGCTCTGGGACAGAGAACACTGAAGCTTTCTTT. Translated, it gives CASSSGTENTEAFF.

CDR3 sequence (DNA): TGTGCCATCAGTGAGAGTATGACCTACGAGCAGTACTTC. It codes for CAISESMTYEQYF. The V gene is TRBV10-3, the J gene TRBJ2-7; D remains ambiguous. This CDR3 is built from 13 residues. V was trimmed by 2 bases and J by 2 bases, leaving 7 bases between them. The V gene's germline CDR1 is ENHRY and CDR2 SYGVKD.

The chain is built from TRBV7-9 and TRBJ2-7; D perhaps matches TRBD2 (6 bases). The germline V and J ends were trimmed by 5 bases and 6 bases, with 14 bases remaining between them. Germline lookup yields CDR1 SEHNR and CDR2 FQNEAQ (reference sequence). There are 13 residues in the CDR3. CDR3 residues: CASSPAWGGEQYF. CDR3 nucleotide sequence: TGTGCCAGCAGCCCTGCTTGGGGAGGCGAGCAGTACTTC.

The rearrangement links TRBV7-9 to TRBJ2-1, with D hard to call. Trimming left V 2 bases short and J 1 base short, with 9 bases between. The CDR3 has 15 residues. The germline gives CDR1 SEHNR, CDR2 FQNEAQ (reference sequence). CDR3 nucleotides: TGTGCCAGCAGCTTACCGGCAGCTTCCTACAATGAGCAGTTCTTC. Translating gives CASSLPAASYNEQFF.

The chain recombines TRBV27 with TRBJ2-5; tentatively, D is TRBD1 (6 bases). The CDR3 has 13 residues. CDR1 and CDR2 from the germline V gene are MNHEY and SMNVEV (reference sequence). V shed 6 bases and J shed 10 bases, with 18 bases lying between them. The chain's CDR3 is CASRGPDRSDQYF. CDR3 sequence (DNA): TGTGCCAGCAGGGGGCCTGACAGGAGTGACCAGTACTTC.

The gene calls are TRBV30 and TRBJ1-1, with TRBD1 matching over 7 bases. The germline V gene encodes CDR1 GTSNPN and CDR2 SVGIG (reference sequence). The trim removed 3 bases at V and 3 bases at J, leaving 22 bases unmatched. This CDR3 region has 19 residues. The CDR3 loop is CAWSPLNPLGQDPYTEAFF. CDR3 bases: TGTGCCTGGAGCCCTTTAAATCCCCTAGGACAGGACCCTTACACTGAAGCTTTCTTT.

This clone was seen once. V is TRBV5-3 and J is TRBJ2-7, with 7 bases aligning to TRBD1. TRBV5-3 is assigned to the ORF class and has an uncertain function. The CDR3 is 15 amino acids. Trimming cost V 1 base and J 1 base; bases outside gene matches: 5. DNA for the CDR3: TGTGCCAGAAGCTTGCTTGGGGACAGATCCTACGAGCAGTACTTC. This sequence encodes CARSLLGDRSYEQYF.

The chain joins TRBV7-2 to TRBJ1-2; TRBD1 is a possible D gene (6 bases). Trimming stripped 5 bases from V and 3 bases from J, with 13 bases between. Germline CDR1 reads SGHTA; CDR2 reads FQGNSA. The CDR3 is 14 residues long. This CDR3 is CASSPLQGHYGYTF. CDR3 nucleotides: TGTGCCAGCAGCCCCTTACAGGGTCACTATGGCTACACCTTC.

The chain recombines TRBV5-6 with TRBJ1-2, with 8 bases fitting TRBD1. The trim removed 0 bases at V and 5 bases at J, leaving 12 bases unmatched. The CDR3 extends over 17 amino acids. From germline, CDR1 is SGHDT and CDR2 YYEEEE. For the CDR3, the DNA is TGTGCCAGCAGCTTGGGGACCGGGACAGGCAGTTCTTATGGCTACACCTTC. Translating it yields CASSLGTGTGSSYGYTF.

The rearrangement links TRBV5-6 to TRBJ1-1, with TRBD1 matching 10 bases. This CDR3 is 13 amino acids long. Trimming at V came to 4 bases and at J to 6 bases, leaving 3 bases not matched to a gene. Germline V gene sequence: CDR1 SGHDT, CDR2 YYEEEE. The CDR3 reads CASSPTGGPEAFF. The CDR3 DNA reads TGTGCCAGCAGCCCGACAGGGGGCCCTGAAGCTTTCTTT.

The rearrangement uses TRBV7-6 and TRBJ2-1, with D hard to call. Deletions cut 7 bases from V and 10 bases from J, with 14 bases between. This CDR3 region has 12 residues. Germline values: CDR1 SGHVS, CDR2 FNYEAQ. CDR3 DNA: TGTGCCAGCACCCCTGACGGAGCGGAGCAGTTCTTC. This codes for CASTPDGAEQFF. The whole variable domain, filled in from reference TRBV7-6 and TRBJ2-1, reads GAGVSQSPRYKVTKRGQDVALRCDPISGHVSLYWYRQALGQGPEFLTYFNYEAQQDKSGLPNDRFSAERPEGSISTLTIQRTEQRDSAMYRCASTPDGAEQFFGPGTRLTVL.

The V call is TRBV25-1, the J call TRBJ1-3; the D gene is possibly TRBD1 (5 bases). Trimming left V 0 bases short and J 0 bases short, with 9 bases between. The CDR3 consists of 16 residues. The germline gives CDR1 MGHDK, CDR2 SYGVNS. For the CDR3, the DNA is TGTGCCAGCAGTGAATATTCGACAGACTCTGGAAACACCATATATTTT. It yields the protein CASSEYSTDSGNTIYF.

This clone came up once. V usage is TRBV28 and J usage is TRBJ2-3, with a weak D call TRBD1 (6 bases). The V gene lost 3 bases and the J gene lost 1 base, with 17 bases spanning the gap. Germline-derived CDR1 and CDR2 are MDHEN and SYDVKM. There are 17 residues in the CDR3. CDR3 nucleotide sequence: TGTGCCAGCAGTTTGTACCCGCGACAGGACCGCACAGATACGCAGTATTTT. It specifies CASSLYPRQDRTDTQYF.

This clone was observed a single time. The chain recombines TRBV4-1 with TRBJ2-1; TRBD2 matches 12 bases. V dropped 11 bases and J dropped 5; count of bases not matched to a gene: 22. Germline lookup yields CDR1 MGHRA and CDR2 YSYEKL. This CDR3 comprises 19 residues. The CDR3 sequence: CAVRAELTSGGREDNEQFF. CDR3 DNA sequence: TGCGCCGTACGGGCCGAGTTGACTAGCGGGGGCCGAGAGGACAATGAGCAGTTCTTC.

The CDR3 here is CASRTGGFTQYF. Here the CDR3 DNA reads TGTGCCAGCAGGACAGGGGGCTTTACGCAGTATTTT. The rearrangement joins TRBV27 to TRBJ2-3, with TRBD1 matching 10 bases. Trimming removed 6 bases from V and 8 bases from J; junction bases left unmatched: 2. In germline, CDR1 is MNHEY, CDR2 SMNVEV (reference sequence). The CDR3 sequence is 12 residues long.

The CDR3 DNA is TGTGCCAGCAGCTTAGGAGACAGGTCCTATGGCTACACCTTC. Amino acid sequence: CASSLGDRSYGYTF. The J gene is TRBJ1-2, the V gene TRBV13, with D possibly matching TRBD1 (6 bases). In germline, CDR1 is PRHDT, CDR2 FYEKMQ (reference sequence). The CDR3 has 14 amino acids. V lost 0 bases to trimming and J lost 4 bases, with 9 bases between them.

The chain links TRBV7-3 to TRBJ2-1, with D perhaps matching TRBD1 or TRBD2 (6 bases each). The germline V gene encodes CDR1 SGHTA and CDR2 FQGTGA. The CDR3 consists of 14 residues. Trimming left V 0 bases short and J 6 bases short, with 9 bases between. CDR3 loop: CASSLTGGGNEQFF. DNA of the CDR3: TGTGCCAGCAGCTTAACAGGAGGGGGCAATGAGCAGTTCTTC.

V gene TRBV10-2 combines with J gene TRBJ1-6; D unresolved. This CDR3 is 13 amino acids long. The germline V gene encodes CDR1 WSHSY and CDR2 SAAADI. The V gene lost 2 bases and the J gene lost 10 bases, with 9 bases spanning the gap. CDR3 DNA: TGCGCCAGCAGTGAGAACCACGCCTCACCCCTCCACTTT. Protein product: CASSENHASPLHF.

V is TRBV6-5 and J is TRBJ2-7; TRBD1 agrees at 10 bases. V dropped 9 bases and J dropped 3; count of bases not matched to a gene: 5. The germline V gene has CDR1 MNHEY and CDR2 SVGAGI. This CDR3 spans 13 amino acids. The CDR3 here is CARYRDRGYEQYF. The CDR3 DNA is TGTGCCAGGTACCGGGACAGGGGCTACGAGCAGTACTTC.

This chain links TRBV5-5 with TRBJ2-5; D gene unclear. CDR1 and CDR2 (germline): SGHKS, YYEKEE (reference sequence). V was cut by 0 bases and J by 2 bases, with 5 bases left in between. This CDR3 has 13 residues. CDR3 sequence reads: CASSLEQQETQYF. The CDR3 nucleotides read TGTGCCAGCAGCTTGGAACAACAAGAGACCCAGTACTTC.

CDR3 bases: TGTGCCAGCAGTTCCCCACGGGGGGCCCCCTACGAGCAGTACTTC. Translating gives CASSSPRGAPYEQYF. The V and J genes are TRBV28 and TRBJ2-7; possible D gene TRBD2, 7 bases. V was cut by 4 bases and J by 2 bases, with 15 bases left in between. Germline V CDR1 and CDR2: MDHEN, SYDVKM. This CDR3 region has 15 residues.